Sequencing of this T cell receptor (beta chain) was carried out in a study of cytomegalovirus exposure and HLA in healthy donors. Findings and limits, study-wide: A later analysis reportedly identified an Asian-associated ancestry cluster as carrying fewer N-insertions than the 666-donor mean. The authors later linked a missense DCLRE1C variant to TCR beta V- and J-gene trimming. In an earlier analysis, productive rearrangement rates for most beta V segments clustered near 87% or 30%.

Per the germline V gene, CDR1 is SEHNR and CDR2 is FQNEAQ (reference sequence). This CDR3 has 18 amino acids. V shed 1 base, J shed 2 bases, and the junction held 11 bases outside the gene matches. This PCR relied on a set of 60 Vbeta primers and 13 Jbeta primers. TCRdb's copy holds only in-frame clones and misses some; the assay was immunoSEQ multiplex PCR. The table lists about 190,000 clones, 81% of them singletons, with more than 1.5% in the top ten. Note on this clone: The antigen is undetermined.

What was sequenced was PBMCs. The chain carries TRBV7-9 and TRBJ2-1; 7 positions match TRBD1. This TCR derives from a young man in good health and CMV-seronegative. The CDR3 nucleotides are TGTGCCAGCAGCTTAGTGCGTCACACAGGGGACACCTACAATGAGCAGTTCTTC. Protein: CASSLVRHTGDTYNEQFF.